These 15 T cell receptor beta chains were sequenced from one sample in a study of blood T cell repertoires in COVID-19. Measured with immunoSEQ multiplex PCR; TCRdb has only the in-frame clones, and not every one. The sample lists approximately 230,000 clones; less than 85% were seen once. The sample consisted of peripheral blood. All receptors derive from an elderly woman with active or convalescent COVID-19.

Note on this clone: One junction end does not reproduce the germline sequence, and a read error may be involved. The rearrangement links TRBV18 to TRBJ1-3, with TRBD1 identical over 8 bases. Germline V gene data show CDR1 as KGHSH and CDR2 as LQKENI. The CDR3 sequence is 16 residues long. The CDR3 is CATHARQGINGNTIYF. Written as DNA, the CDR3 is TGCGCGACACACGCTCGACAGGGGATAAATGGAAACACCATATATTTT.

The chain joins TRBV5-1 to TRBJ2-1, with D maybe TRBD2 (7 bases). The CDR3 sequence is 16 residues long. CDR1 is SGHRS, CDR2 YFSETQ, per germline. Trimming stripped 3 bases from V and 1 base from J, with 14 bases between. In DNA form, the CDR3 reads TGCGCCAGCAGCTCCGGGGGGCCTCTTTCCTACAATGAGCAGTTCTTC. Translating it yields CASSSGGPLSYNEQFF.

The chain has TRBV28 and TRBJ2-4; D is perhaps TRBD2 (6 bases). The germline V and J ends were trimmed by 2 bases and 0 bases, with 20 bases remaining between them. CDR1 is MDHEN, CDR2 SYDVKM, per germline. The CDR3 has 19 amino acids. The CDR3 loop reads CASSLVLGREVIAKNIQYF. The CDR3 coding sequence is TGTGCCAGCAGTTTAGTCCTCGGCAGGGAGGTAATAGCCAAAAACATTCAGTACTTC.

The chain joins TRBV23-1 to TRBJ2-5; 7 bases are a match to TRBD1. TRBV23-1 is noted as an ORF with a role that remains uncertain. V was clipped by 8 bases and J by 5 bases; unmatched bases: 14. There are 15 residues in the CDR3. The CDR3 region is CASGSGGPKGETQYF. CDR3 in DNA: TGCGCCAGCGGTTCAGGGGGTCCTAAAGGGGAGACCCAGTACTTC.

A few counts support this clone. The genes are TRBV7-6 and TRBJ2-5; D gene unclear. Trimming pared 5 bases from V and 4 bases from J, leaving 17 bases between. Germline V CDR1 and CDR2: SGHVS, FNYEAQ. The CDR3 runs to 15 residues. The CDR3 nucleotides are TGTGCCAGCAGCCCGTCTGTCCTAGTTCTAGAGACCCAGTACTTC. Translation: CASSPSVLVLETQYF. Full variable domain (missing parts from reference TRBV7-6 and TRBJ2-5): GAGVSQSPRYKVTKRGQDVALRCDPISGHVSLYWYRQALGQGPEFLTYFNYEAQQDKSGLPNDRFSAERPEGSISTLTIQRTEQRDSAMYRCASSPSVLVLETQYFGPGTRLLVL.

This sequence joins TRBV3-1 (or the pseudogene TRBV3-2) and TRBJ2-3, with D possibly matching TRBD2 (5 bases). The CDR3 has 17 amino acids. CDR1 and CDR2 from the germline V gene are LGHDT and YNNKEL (reference sequence). The V end was cut by 1 base, the J end by 0 bases, with 14 bases between. The CDR3 here is CASSQGPSGFSTDTQYF. The CDR3 DNA sequence: TGTGCCAGCAGCCAAGGTCCGTCGGGGTTTAGCACAGATACGCAGTATTTT.

Only one count was recorded for this clone. The DNA of the CDR3 is TGTGCCAGCAGCCAAGGCGAGCGGGAGCTAAGAGAGACCCAGTACTTC. This sequence encodes CASSQGERELRETQYF. This chain links TRBV4-2 with TRBJ2-5, with 8 bases matching TRBD2. V shed 1 base, J shed 4 bases, and the junction held 8 bases outside the gene matches. The germline V gene encodes CDR1 LGHNA and CDR2 YNFKEQ. This CDR3 is built from 16 residues.

CDR3 region: CASSGQGAQRGTEAFF. The CDR3, as DNA: TGTGCCAGCAGTGGACAGGGAGCTCAAAGAGGCACTGAAGCTTTCTTT. This chain uses TRBV6-1 with TRBJ1-1, with 7 bases matching TRBD1. Trimming removed 4 bases from V and 4 bases from J; junction bases left unmatched: 12. CDR3 length: 16 amino acids. CDR1 is MNHNS, CDR2 SASEGT, per germline.

This clone has a count of ten or more. The J gene is TRBJ2-7, the V gene TRBV18; maybe TRBD2 (5 bases). In germline, CDR1 is KGHSH, CDR2 LQKENI. The CDR3 is made up of 15 amino acids. Trimming cost V 5 bases and J 7 bases, with 21 bases left between them. The CDR3: CASSSSGNPPGEQYF. The CDR3 DNA sequence: TGTGCCAGCTCATCGAGTGGGAATCCCCCGGGGGAGCAGTACTTC. The whole variable domain, filled in from reference TRBV18 and TRBJ2-7, reads NAGVMQNPRHLVRRRGQEARLRCSPMKGHSHVYWYRQLPEEGLKFMVYLQKENIIDESGMPKERFSAEFPKEGPSILRIQQVVRGDSAAYFCASSSSGNPPGEQYFGPGTRLTVT.

This clone was recorded once. The chain carries TRBV27 and TRBJ2-5, with D tentatively TRBD2 (6 bases). The CDR3 has 14 amino acids. Looked up from germline, CDR1 is MNHEY and CDR2 is SMNVEV (reference sequence). V was trimmed by 2 bases and J by 0 bases, leaving 7 bases between them. CDR3 bases: TGTGCCAGCAGTTTAGCGGGACACCAAGAGACCCAGTACTTC. Protein product: CASSLAGHQETQYF.

This chain links TRBV5-1 with TRBJ1-1; D is undetermined. CDR1 and CDR2 from the germline V gene are SGHRS and YFSETQ. Trimming left V 0 bases short and J 0 bases short, with 9 bases between. The CDR3 is 15 amino acids. CDR3 sequence reads: CASSLDSFMNTEAFF. Here the CDR3 DNA reads TGCGCCAGCAGCTTGGATAGTTTCATGAACACTGAAGCTTTCTTT.

The table lists this clone with a count of one. V usage is TRBV6-5 and J usage is TRBJ1-4, with 7 positions matching TRBD1. Per germline, CDR1 MNHEY and CDR2 SVGAGI. V shed 6 bases, J shed 6 bases, and the junction held 4 bases outside the gene matches. The CDR3 covers 13 residues. Written as DNA, the CDR3 is TGTGCCAGCAGAAGGGGGCTGGATGAAAAACTGTTTTTT. Translating gives CASRRGLDEKLFF.

The chain couples TRBV14 to TRBJ2-2; D not resolved. The ends were cut back, 4 bases at V and 1 base at J, with 4 bases in the middle. The CDR3 is made up of 13 amino acids. Germline V lookup: CDR1 SGHDN, CDR2 FVKESK. CDR3 loop: CASSPMNTGELFF. CDR3 DNA: TGTGCCAGCAGCCCCATGAACACCGGGGAGCTGTTTTTT.

For the CDR3, the DNA is TGCGCCAGCAGCCAGGGGGGCCTTAATGAGCAGTTCTTC. Translation gives CASSQGGLNEQFF. The chain couples TRBV5-1 to TRBJ2-1; weak D call: TRBD1 (7 bases). The germline V gene encodes CDR1 SGHRS and CDR2 YFSETQ. This CDR3 contains 13 residues. V gave up 4 bases and J gave up 7 bases, with 12 bases separating them.

This clone was counted a few times. The rearrangement links TRBV6-5 to TRBJ1-3; TRBD1 matches 7 bases. V lost 4 bases, J lost 4 bases, and 4 bases stayed unmatched. CDR1 is MNHEY, CDR2 SVGAGI, per germline. CDR3 length: 14 residues. The CDR3 protein is CASSLDRFGNTIYF. The DNA of the CDR3 is TGTGCCAGCAGTTTGGACAGGTTCGGAAACACCATATATTTT.